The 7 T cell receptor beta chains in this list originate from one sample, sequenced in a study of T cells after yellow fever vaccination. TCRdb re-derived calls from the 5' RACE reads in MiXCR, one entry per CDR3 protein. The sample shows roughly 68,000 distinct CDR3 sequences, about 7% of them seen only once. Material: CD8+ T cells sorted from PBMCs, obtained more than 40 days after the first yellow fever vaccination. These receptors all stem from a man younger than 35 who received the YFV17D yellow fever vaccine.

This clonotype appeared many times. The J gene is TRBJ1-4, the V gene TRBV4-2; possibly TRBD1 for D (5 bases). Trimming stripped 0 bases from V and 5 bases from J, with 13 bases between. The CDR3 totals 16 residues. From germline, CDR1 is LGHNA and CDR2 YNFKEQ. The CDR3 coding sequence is TGTGCCAGCAGCCAAGATCGCCGACAGCGGAATGAAAAACTGTTTTTT. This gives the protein CASSQDRRQRNEKLFF.

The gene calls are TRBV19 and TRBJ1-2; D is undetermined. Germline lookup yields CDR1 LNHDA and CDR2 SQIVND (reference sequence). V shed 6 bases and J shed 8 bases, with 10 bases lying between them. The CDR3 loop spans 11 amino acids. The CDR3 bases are TGTGCCAGTAGATGGTCGCGCGGCTACACCTTC. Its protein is CASRWSRGYTF.

The DNA for the CDR3 is TGTGCCAGCAGCTCATGGGGGACAGGGGGCGCCGGGCTGAACACTGAAGCTTTCTTT. Protein product: CASSSWGTGGAGLNTEAFF. This chain uses TRBV7-6 with TRBJ1-1, with TRBD1 matching over 12 bases. The length of the CDR3 is 19 residues. The germline gives CDR1 SGHVS, CDR2 FNYEAQ. With 4 bases clipped from V and 0 bases from J, the junction kept 12 bases outside the gene matches.

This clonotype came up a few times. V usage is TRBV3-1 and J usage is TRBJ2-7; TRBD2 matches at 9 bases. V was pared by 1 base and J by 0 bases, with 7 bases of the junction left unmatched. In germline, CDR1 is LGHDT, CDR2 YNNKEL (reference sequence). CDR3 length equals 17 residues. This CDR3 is CASSQVASGVSSYEQYF. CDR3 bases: TGTGCCAGCAGCCAAGTCGCTAGCGGGGTGAGCTCCTACGAGCAGTACTTC.

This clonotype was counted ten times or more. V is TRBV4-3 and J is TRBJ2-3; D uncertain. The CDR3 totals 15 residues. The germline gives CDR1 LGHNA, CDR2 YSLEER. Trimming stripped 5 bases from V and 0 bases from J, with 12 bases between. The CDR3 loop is CASSLWSVSTDTQYF. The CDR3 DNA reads TGCGCCAGCAGCTTATGGTCGGTAAGCACAGATACGCAGTATTTT.

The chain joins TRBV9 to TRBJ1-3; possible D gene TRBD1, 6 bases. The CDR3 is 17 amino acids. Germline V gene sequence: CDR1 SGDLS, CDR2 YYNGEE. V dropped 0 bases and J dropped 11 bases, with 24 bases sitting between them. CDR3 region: CASSVADRGTSLNPIYF. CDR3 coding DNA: TGTGCCAGCAGCGTAGCAGACCGTGGGACATCTCTCAATCCCATATATTTT.

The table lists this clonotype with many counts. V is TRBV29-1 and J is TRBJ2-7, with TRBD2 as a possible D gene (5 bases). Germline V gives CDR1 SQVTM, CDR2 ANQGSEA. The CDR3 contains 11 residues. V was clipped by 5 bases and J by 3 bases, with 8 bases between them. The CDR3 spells CSVFEGYEQYF. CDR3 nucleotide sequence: TGCAGCGTTTTTGAGGGCTACGAGCAGTACTTC.